Listed here are 21 T cell receptor beta chains from one sample, sequenced in a study of blood T cell repertoires in COVID-19. Profiling relied on immunoSEQ multiplex PCR, and the TCRdb table lists in-frame clones only, not all of them. The table records around 160,000 clones, 80% to 90% of them present only once. Material for sequencing was peripheral blood. All receptors come from a man aged 55 to 70 with acute or convalescent COVID-19.

The chain is built from TRBV30 and TRBJ2-5, with D hard to call. Trimming shortened V by 2 bases and J by 7 bases, and 11 bases separated the two germline ends. CDR1 and CDR2 from the germline V gene are GTSNPN and SVGIG (reference sequence). The CDR3 sequence is 12 residues long. The CDR3 coding sequence is TGTGCCTGGAGTCCCTCGACGGGGACCCAGTACTTC. Its translation: CAWSPSTGTQYF.

The rearrangement uses TRBV19 and TRBJ2-4, with TRBD1 matching over 10 bases. The germline CDR1 and CDR2 sequences are LNHDA and SQIVND (reference sequence). The J segment lost 2 bases and the V segment lost 3 bases, leaving 4 bases of the junction unmatched. The CDR3 is 16 residues long. As DNA, the CDR3 is TGTGCCAGTAGTATCCGGGACAGGGGACCCAAAAACATTCAGTACTTC. Protein: CASSIRDRGPKNIQYF. Supplemented by reference TRBV19 and TRBJ2-4, the full variable domain reads DGGITQSPKYLFRKEGQNVTLSCEQNLNHDAMYWYRQDPGQGLRLIYYSQIVNDFQKGDIAEGYSVSREKKESFPLTVTSAQKNPTAFYLCASSIRDRGPKNIQYFGAGTRLSVL.

This chain links TRBV30 with TRBJ1-2; D is unclear. The CDR3 covers 14 residues. Germline-derived CDR1 and CDR2 are GTSNPN and SVGIG (reference sequence). Trimming pared 2 bases from V and 0 bases from J, leaving 10 bases between. The CDR3 coding sequence is TGTGCCTGGAGTAGGAGAGGCTCTAACTATGGCTACACCTTC. It translates to CAWSRRGSNYGYTF. The full variable domain, its missing parts supplied by reference TRBV30 and TRBJ1-2, is SQTIHQWPATLVQPVGSPLSLECTVEGTSNPNLYWYRQAAGRGLQLLFYSVGIGQISSEVPQNLSASRPQDRQFILSSKKLLLSDSGFYLCAWSRRGSNYGYTFGSGTRLTVV.

The chain employs TRBV23-1 and TRBJ1-6; no firm D call. TRBV23-1 is classed as an ORF, of uncertain function. V lost 0 bases, J lost 0 bases, and 21 bases lay in between. The CDR3 totals 21 residues. The CDR3 loop reads CASSQSLISTRSSSYNSPLHF. The DNA of the CDR3 is TGCGCCAGCAGTCAATCTCTGATTTCAACTCGGTCGAGCTCCTATAATTCACCCCTCCACTTT.

The V call is TRBV19, the J call TRBJ2-1, with 7 bases identical to TRBD1. Trimming cost V 4 bases and J 1 base; bases outside gene matches: 7. The CDR3 is 16 residues long. Germline lookup yields CDR1 LNHDA and CDR2 SQIVND (reference sequence). In DNA form, the CDR3 reads TGTGCCAGTAGTAAACGGGACAGTCGGTCCTACAATGAGCAGTTCTTC. This sequence encodes CASSKRDSRSYNEQFF.

This sequence joins TRBV7-3 and TRBJ1-6; D may be TRBD1 (5 bases). The length of the CDR3 is 15 residues. Germline V gene data show CDR1 as SGHTA and CDR2 as FQGTGA. Trimming pared 2 bases from V and 6 bases from J, leaving 11 bases between. For the CDR3, the DNA is TGTGCCAGCAGCTTAGGGGGGTACCCTAATTCACCCCTCCACTTT. This encodes CASSLGGYPNSPLHF. The full variable domain, completed using reference TRBV7-3 and TRBJ1-6, is GAGVSQTPSNKVTEKGKYVELRCDPISGHTALYWYRQSLGQGPEFLIYFQGTGAADDSGLPNDRFFAVRPEGSVSTLKIQRTERGDSAVYLCASSLGGYPNSPLHFGNGTRLTVT.

V and J are TRBV2 and TRBJ1-1; no definite D call. The CDR3 runs 15 residues. V was shortened by 3 bases and J by 1 base, with 12 bases between the two germline ends. Germline V gene lookup returns CDR1 SNHLY and CDR2 FYNNEI. Written as DNA, the CDR3 is TGTGCCAGCAGTGAGGGCGTGGGTGGGAACACTGAAGCTTTCTTT. Translating it yields CASSEGVGGNTEAFF. Full variable domain (rest looked up from reference TRBV2 and TRBJ1-1): EPEVTQTPSHQVTQMGQEVILRCVPISNHLYFYWYRQILGQKVEFLVSFYNNEISEKSEIFDDQFSVERPDGSNFTLKIRSTKLEDSAMYFCASSEGVGGNTEAFFGQGTRLTVV.

This rearrangement joins TRBV6-5 to TRBJ1-1; tentative D call: TRBD1 (5 bases). CDR1 MNHEY and CDR2 SVGAGI come from the germline V gene. CDR3 size: 15 residues. Trimming took off 0 bases at V and 0 bases at J, with 8 bases between the two ends. For the CDR3, the DNA is TGTGCCAGCAGTTACTCCCGCAGGGTGAACACTGAAGCTTTCTTT. This codes for CASSYSRRVNTEAFF.

This clone was picked up one time. This chain connects TRBV6-5 to TRBJ2-7, with 8 bases that match TRBD2. Per germline, CDR1 MNHEY and CDR2 SVGAGI. This CDR3 has 15 residues. Germline trimming cut 0 bases from V and 4 bases from J; bases unmatched to any gene: 5. Here the CDR3 reads CASSYSAGARYEQYF. CDR3 coding DNA: TGTGCCAGCAGTTACTCAGCGGGAGCTCGGTACGAGCAGTACTTC.

The V call is TRBV24-1, the J call TRBJ2-3; 9 nucleotides align to TRBD2. V was clipped by 4 bases and J by 2 bases; unmatched bases: 3. This CDR3 has 15 amino acids. Germline values: CDR1 KGHDR, CDR2 SFDVKD. The CDR3 loop is CATSDLAGITDTQYF. The DNA for the CDR3 is TGTGCCACCAGTGACCTAGCGGGGATCACAGATACGCAGTATTTT.

CDR3 sequence: CASSEYRRGGDNEQFF. The CDR3 DNA reads as TGTGCCAGCAGTGAATATCGCCGGGGAGGGGACAATGAGCAGTTCTTC. This chain joins TRBV25-1 and TRBJ2-1, with 7 nucleotides matching TRBD2. This CDR3 is built from 16 residues. The V and J ends lost 0 bases and 5 bases, in that order; junction bases with no gene match: 7. Germline CDR1 MGHDK, CDR2 SYGVNS.

The chain has TRBV9 and TRBJ1-6; D remains unclear. CDR3 size: 15 residues. CDR1 is SGDLS and CDR2 is YYNGEE in the germline V gene. Trimming stripped 4 bases from V and 13 bases from J, with 21 bases between. CDR3: CASSPDGLRVGPLHF. CDR3 nucleotide sequence: TGTGCCAGCAGCCCCGATGGCTTGAGGGTTGGGCCCCTCCACTTT.

The chain links TRBV6-5 to TRBJ2-3; the match to TRBD1 covers 8 bases. Germline V lookup: CDR1 MNHEY, CDR2 SVGAGI. CDR3 length: 14 amino acids. V lost 8 bases to trimming and J lost 2 bases; unmatched junction nucleotides: 6. CDR3 in DNA: TGTGCCAGCCGGCGACAGGGGACCACAGATACGCAGTATTTT. Translated: CASRRQGTTDTQYF.

The V gene is TRBV4-1, the J gene TRBJ1-2; TRBD1 agrees at 7 bases. The CDR3 spans 15 residues. V trimming: 0 bases; J trimming: 4 bases; junction bases outside the gene matches: 5. Looked up from germline, CDR1 is MGHRA and CDR2 is YSYEKL. For the CDR3, the DNA is TGCGCCAGCAGCCAAGATCGGGGACAGTCCTATGGCTACACCTTC. Amino acid sequence: CASSQDRGQSYGYTF.

This clone was seen a handful of times. The rearrangement links TRBV24-1 to TRBJ2-7, with 8 bases lining up with TRBD1. V shed 5 bases and J 4 bases; nucleotides not matched to a gene: 12. The CDR3 is made up of 16 amino acids. Germline loops: CDR1 KGHDR, CDR2 SFDVKD. The CDR3 DNA follows: TGTGCCACCAGTGTGCCCGGACAGGGACTTTTTTACGAGCAGTACTTC. Its translation: CATSVPGQGLFYEQYF.

The rearrangement uses TRBV30 and TRBJ2-7; D not resolved. The V end was cut by 2 bases, the J end by 0 bases, with 5 bases between. In germline, CDR1 is GTSNPN, CDR2 SVGIG (reference sequence). This CDR3 has 12 residues. In nucleotides, the CDR3 is TGTGCCTGGAGTCGCAGCTCCTACGAGCAGTACTTC. It yields the protein CAWSRSSYEQYF.

The rearrangement uses TRBV2 and TRBJ1-2, with 7 bases that match TRBD1. V trimming: 3 bases; J trimming: 4 bases; junction bases outside the gene matches: 2. Germline assignment: CDR1 SNHLY and CDR2 FYNNEI. The CDR3 covers 13 residues. In DNA, the CDR3 is TGTGCCAGCAGTGATGACAGGGTCTATGGCTACACCTTC. It translates to CASSDDRVYGYTF.

V gene TRBV19 combines with J gene TRBJ2-1; TRBD1 matches at 7 bases. The V gene end was trimmed by 3 bases and the J gene end by 7 bases; junction bases not matched to a gene: 6. CDR3 length: 14 amino acids. CDR1 LNHDA and CDR2 SQIVND come from the germline V gene (reference sequence). CDR3 amino acids: CASSIPLRGNEQFF. The DNA of the CDR3 is TGTGCCAGTAGTATCCCTCTCAGGGGGAATGAGCAGTTCTTC.

The chain uses TRBV11-2 and TRBJ2-7; 8 nucleotides match TRBD2. Germline V gene sequence: CDR1 SGHAT, CDR2 FQNNGV. V lost 5 bases to trimming and J lost 4 bases; unmatched junction nucleotides: 7. The length of the CDR3 is 14 residues. The CDR3 nucleotides are TGTGCCAGCAGCCCATCTAGCGGGTTATACGAGCAGTACTTC. This encodes CASSPSSGLYEQYF.

The chain uses TRBV18 and TRBJ1-2, with D perhaps TRBD1 (5 bases). The CDR3 has 13 residues. Looked up from germline, CDR1 is KGHSH and CDR2 is LQKENI. Deletions cut 3 bases from V and 3 bases from J, with 8 bases between. CDR3 in DNA: TGTGCCAGCTCACCGGAGGGACACTATGGCTACACCTTC. It encodes CASSPEGHYGYTF.

The J gene is TRBJ1-3, the V gene TRBV5-1; 7 bases fit TRBD1. The CDR3 loop spans 16 amino acids. The germline gives CDR1 SGHRS, CDR2 YFSETQ. After removal of 3 bases from V and 0 bases from J, the junction contained 6 bases not matched to a gene. CDR3 loop: CASSWGTVSSGNTIYF. In DNA form, the CDR3 reads TGCGCCAGCAGCTGGGGGACAGTGAGCTCTGGAAACACCATATATTTT.